Listed here is a single TCR beta chain. What it recognizes is unknown. Cultured CD4+ T-cell DNA underwent Oncomine TCR Beta short-read sequencing. MiXCR was run by TCRdb on the PCR reads, yielding one entry per CDR3 protein. The table shows about 15,000 distinct CDR3 sequences, with less than 60% occurring only once. This sample's treatment: roughly 10-day PBMC culture with coronavirus spike peptide pools or control peptides (ViraFEST assay). The data were taken from a study of vaccination and CD4 T cells after COVID-19. CDR1 and CDR2 (germline): SGHAT, FQNNGV. The length of the CDR3 is 15 residues. The V end was cut by 4 bases, the J end by 0 bases, with 10 bases between.

This clonotype originated in a human donor with COVID-19. The gene calls are TRBV11-2 and TRBJ1-3; D unclear. The source was cultured CD4+ T cells from blood, collected after SARS-CoV-2 vaccination. CDR3 sequence reads: CASSSLKSSGNTIYF. DNA for the CDR3: TGTGCCAGCAGCTCCCTAAAAAGCTCTGGAAACACCATATATTTT.